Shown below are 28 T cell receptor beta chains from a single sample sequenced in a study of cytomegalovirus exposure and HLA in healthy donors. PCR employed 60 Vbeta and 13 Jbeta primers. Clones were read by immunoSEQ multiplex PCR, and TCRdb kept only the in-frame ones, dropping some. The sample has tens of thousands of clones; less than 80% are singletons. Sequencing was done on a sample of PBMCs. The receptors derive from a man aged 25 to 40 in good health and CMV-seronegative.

CDR3: CASSRTSSGELFF. CDR3 bases: TGTGCCAGCAGCAGGACTAGCTCCGGGGAGCTGTTTTTT. This chain connects TRBV7-6 to TRBJ2-2; 8 nucleotides agree with TRBD2. V was clipped by 5 bases and J by 6 bases; unmatched bases: 2. The CDR3 is 13 amino acids. The germline V gene encodes CDR1 SGHVS and CDR2 FNYEAQ.

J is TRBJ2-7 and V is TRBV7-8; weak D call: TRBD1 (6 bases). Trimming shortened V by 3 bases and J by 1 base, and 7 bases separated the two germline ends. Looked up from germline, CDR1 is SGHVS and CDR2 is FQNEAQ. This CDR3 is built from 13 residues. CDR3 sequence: CASSLGASYEQYF. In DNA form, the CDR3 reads TGTGCCAGCAGCTTGGGGGCGTCCTACGAGCAGTACTTC.

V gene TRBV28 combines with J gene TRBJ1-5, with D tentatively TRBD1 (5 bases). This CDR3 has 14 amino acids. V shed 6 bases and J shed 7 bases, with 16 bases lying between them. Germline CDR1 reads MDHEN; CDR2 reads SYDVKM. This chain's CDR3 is CASRVTGGTQPQHF. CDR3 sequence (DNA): TGTGCCAGCAGGGTCACAGGCGGGACCCAGCCCCAGCATTTT.

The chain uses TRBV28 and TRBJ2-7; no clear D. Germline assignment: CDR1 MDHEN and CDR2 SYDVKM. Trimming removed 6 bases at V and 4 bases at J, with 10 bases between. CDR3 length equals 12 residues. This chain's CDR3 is CASRSAQYEQYF. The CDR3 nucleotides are TGTGCCAGCAGATCCGCCCAGTACGAGCAGTACTTC.

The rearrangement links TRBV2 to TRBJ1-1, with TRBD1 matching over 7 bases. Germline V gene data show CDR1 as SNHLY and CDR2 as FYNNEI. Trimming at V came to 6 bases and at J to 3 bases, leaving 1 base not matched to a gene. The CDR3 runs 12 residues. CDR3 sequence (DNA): TGTGCCAGCAGCACAGGGGACACTGAAGCTTTCTTT. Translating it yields CASSTGDTEAFF.

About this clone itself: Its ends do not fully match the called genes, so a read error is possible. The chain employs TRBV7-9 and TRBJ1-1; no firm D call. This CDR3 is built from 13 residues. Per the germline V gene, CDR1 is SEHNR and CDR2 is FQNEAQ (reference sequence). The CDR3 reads CASSSSPGGPGVF. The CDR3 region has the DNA TGTGCCAGCAGCTCCTCGCCAGGCGGGCCTGGGGTCTTT.

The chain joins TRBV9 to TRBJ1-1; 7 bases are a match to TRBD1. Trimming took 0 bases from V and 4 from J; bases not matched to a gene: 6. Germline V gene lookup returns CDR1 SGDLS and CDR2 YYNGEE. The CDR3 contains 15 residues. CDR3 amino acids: CASSVETGVGTEAFF. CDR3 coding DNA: TGTGCCAGCAGCGTAGAAACAGGGGTTGGCACTGAAGCTTTCTTT. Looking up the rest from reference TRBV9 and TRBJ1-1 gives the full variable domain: DSGVTQTPKHLITATGQRVTLRCSPRSGDLSVYWYQQSLDQGLQFLIQYYNGEERAKGNILERFSAQQFPDLHSELNLSSLELGDSALYFCASSVETGVGTEAFFGQGTRLTVV.

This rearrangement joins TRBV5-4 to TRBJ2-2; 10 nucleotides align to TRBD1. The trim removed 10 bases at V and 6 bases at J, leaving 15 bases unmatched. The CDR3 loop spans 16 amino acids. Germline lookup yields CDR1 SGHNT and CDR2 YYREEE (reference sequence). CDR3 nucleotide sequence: TGTGCCGGCCGGGACAGGGGATTGTTGGCGGCCGGGGAGCTGTTTTTT. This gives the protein CAGRDRGLLAAGELFF.

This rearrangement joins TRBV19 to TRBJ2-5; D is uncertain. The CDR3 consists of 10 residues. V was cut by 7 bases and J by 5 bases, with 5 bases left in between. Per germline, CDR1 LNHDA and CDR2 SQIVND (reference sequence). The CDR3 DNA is TGTGCCAGTAAGAGGGAGACCCAGTACTTC. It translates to CASKRETQYF.

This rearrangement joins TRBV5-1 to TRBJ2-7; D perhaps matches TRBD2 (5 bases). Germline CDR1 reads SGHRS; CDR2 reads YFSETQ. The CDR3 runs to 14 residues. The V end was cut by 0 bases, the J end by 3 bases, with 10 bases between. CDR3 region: CASSLERGIYEQYF. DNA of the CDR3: TGCGCCAGCAGCTTGGAAAGAGGGATCTACGAGCAGTACTTC. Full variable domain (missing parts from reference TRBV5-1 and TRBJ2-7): KAGVTQTPRYLIKTRGQQVTLSCSPISGHRSVSWYQQTPGQGLQFLFEYFSETQRNKGNFPGRFSGRQFSNSRSEMNVSTLELGDSALYLCASSLERGIYEQYFGPGTRLTVT.

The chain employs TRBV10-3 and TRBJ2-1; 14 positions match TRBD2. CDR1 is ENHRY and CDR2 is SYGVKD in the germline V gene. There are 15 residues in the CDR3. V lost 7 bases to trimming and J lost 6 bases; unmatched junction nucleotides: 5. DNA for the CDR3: TGTGCCATCAATGGACTAGCGGGAGGACTCAATGAGCAGTTCTTC. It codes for CAINGLAGGLNEQFF.

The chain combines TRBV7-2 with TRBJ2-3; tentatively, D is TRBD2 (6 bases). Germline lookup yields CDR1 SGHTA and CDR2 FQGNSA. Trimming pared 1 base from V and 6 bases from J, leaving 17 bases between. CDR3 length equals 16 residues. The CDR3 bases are TGTGCCAGCAGCTTAGGTTTTTCGGGGGAAGGTGATACGCAGTATTTT. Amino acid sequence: CASSLGFSGEGDTQYF.

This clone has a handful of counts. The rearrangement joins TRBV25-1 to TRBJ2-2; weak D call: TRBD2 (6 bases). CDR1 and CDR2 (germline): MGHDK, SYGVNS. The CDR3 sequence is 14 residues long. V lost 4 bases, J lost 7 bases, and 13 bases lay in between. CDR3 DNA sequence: TGTGCCAGCAGTGGGCTAGCGTCCAACGGGGAGCTGTTTTTT. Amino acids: CASSGLASNGELFF.

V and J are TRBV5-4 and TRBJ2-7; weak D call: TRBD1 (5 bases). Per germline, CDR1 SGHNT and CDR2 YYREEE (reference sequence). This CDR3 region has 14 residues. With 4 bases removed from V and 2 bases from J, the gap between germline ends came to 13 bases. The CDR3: CASSRDSWTYEQYF. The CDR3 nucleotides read TGTGCCAGCAGCCGAGACAGTTGGACCTACGAGCAGTACTTC.

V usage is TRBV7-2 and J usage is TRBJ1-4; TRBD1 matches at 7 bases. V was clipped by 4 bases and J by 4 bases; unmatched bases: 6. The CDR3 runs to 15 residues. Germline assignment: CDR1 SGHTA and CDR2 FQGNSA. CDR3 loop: CASSSDRLGNEKLFF. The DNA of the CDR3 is TGTGCCAGCAGCTCGGACAGGTTGGGTAATGAAAAACTGTTTTTT.

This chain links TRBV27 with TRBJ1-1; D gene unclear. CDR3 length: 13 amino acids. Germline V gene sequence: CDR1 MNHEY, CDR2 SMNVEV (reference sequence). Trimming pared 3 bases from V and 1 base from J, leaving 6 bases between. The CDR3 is CASSLRENTEAFF. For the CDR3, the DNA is TGTGCCAGCAGTTTGAGGGAGAACACTGAAGCTTTCTTT.

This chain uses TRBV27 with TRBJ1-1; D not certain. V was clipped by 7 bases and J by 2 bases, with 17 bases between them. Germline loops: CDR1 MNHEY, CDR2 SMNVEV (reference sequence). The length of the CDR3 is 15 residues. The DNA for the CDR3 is TGTGCCAGCAACCGGGGTTGGGATCGAAACACTGAAGCTTTCTTT. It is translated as CASNRGWDRNTEAFF.

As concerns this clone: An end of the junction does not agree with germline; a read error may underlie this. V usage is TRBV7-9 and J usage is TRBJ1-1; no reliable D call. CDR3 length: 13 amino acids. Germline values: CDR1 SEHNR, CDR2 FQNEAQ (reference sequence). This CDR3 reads CSSSLGLVSEVFF. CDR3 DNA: TGTTCCAGCAGCTTAGGGTTGGTATCGGAGGTTTTCTTT.

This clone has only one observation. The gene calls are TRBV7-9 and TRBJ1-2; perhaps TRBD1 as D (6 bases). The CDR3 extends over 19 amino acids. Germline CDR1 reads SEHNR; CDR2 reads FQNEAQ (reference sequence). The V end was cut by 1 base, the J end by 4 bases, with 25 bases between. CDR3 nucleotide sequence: TGTGCCAGCAGCTTAGAGGCCGGACAGCCTTTTGGCGCTCGCTATGGCTACACCTTC. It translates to CASSLEAGQPFGARYGYTF.

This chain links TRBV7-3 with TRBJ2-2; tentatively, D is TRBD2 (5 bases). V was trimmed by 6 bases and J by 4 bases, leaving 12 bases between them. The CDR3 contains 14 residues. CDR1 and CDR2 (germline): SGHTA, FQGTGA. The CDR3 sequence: CASSSGLITGELFF. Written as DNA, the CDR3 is TGTGCCAGCAGTTCCGGACTTATCACCGGGGAGCTGTTTTTT.

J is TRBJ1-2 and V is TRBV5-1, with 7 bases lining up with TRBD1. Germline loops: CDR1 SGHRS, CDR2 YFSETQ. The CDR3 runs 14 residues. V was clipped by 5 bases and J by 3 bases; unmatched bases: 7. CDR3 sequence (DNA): TGCGCCAGCAGTCCGACAGGGACCTACTATGGCTACACCTTC. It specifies CASSPTGTYYGYTF.

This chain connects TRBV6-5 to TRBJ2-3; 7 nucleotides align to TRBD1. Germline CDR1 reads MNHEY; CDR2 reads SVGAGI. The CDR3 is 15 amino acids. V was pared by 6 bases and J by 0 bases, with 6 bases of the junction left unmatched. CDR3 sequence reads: CASRTGTVSTDTQYF. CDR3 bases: TGTGCCAGCAGGACCGGGACAGTGAGCACAGATACGCAGTATTTT.

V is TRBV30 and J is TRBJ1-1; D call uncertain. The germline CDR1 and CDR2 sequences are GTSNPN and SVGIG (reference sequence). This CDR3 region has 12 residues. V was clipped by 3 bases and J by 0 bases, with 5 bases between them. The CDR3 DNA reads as TGTGCCTGGAGAATCATGAACACTGAAGCTTTCTTT. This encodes CAWRIMNTEAFF.

CDR3 DNA: TGTGCCATCAGTGGGACAGAAAGCTACGAGCAGTACTTC. Translating it yields CAISGTESYEQYF. The chain uses TRBV10-3 and TRBJ2-7, with a weak D call TRBD1 (6 bases). Germline values: CDR1 ENHRY, CDR2 SYGVKD. V lost 4 bases to trimming and J lost 3 bases, with 10 bases between them. The CDR3 is 13 amino acids.

The CDR3 sequence is CASGFIGQGPILMGTGELFF. CDR3 sequence (DNA): TGTGCCAGCGGCTTCATCGGACAGGGTCCTATCTTAATGGGCACCGGGGAGCTGTTTTTT. The chain is built from TRBV2 and TRBJ2-2, with 8 bases matching TRBD1. V shed 8 bases and J 4 bases; nucleotides not matched to a gene: 24. There are 20 residues in the CDR3. CDR1 SNHLY and CDR2 FYNNEI come from the germline V gene.

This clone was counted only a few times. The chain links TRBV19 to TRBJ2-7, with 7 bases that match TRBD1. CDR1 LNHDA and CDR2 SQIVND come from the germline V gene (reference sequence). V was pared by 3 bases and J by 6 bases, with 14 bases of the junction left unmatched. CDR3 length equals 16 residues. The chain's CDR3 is CASSMASGGPSSEQYF. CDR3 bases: TGTGCCAGTAGTATGGCCTCAGGGGGACCCTCTTCCGAGCAGTACTTC.

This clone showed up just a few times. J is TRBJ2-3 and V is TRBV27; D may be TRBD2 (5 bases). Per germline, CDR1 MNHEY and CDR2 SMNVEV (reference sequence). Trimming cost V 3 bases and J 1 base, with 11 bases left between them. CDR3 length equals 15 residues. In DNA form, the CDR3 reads TGTGCCAGCAGTTTGCGCGAGGGCGGCACAGATACGCAGTATTTT. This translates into CASSLREGGTDTQYF.

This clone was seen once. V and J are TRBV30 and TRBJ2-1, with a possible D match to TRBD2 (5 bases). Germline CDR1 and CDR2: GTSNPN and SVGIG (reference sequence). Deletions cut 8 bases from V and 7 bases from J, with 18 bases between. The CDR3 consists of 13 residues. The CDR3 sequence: CAPLGPRGNEQFF. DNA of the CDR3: TGTGCCCCCCTCGGGCCGCGAGGGAATGAGCAGTTCTTC. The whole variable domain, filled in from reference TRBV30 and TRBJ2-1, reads SQTIHQWPATLVQPVGSPLSLECTVEGTSNPNLYWYRQAAGRGLQLLFYSVGIGQISSEVPQNLSASRPQDRQFILSSKKLLLSDSGFYLCAPLGPRGNEQFFGPGTRLTVL.